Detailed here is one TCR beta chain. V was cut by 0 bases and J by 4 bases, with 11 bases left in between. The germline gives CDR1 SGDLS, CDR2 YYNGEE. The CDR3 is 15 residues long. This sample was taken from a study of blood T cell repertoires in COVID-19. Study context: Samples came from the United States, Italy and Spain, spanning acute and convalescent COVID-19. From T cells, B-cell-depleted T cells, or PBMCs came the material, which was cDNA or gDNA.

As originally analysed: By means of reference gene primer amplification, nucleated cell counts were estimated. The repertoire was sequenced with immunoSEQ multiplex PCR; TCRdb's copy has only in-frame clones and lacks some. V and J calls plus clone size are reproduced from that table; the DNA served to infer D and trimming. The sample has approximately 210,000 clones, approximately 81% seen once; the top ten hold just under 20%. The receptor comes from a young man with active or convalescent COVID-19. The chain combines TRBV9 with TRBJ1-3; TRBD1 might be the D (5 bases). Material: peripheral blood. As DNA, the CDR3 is TGTGCCAGCAGCGTAGCCCAGACAGCAGGAAACACCATATATTTT. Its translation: CASSVAQTAGNTIYF.